Listed below are T cell receptor beta chains from one sample, sequenced in a study of blood T cell repertoires in COVID-19. Sequenced by immunoSEQ multiplex PCR; TCRdb stores in-frame clones only, minus some. The data contain almost 500,000 clones, about 88% of them singletons. Sequencing was carried out using PBMCs or T cells enriched from blood (not recorded which). The receptors shown here come from a woman aged 55-69 years who had recovered from COVID-19. The CDR3 runs from the conserved cysteine through the conserved F or W. D genes are given only for firm matches. A row's size may be missing; if present it is once, few, many or a size class.

d_gene,j_gene,abundance,v_gene,CDR3nt,CDR3aa
TRBD1,TRBJ1-5,NA,TRBV23-1,TGCGCCAGCAGTCAATCGATTGGACAGGGGGCGCGTCAGCCCCAGCATTTT,CASSQSIGQGARQPQHF
NA,TRBJ1-3,NA,TRBV5-5,TGTGCCAGCAGCTTGGTCCCGGGGGGCTCTGGAAACACCATATATTTT,CASSLVPGGSGNTIYF
TRBD1,TRBJ1-5,NA,TRBV28,TGTGCCAGCAGTTTGGGACAGGAAGGCAATCAGCCCCAGCATTTT,CASSLGQEGNQPQHF
TRBD1,TRBJ2-1,NA,TRBV24-1,TGTGCCACCAGTGACAGCAGGGGGAGCTCCTACAATGAGCAGTTCTTC,CATSDSRGSSYNEQFF
NA,TRBJ1-1,NA,TRBV28,TGTGCCAGCAGCCTCAGGGCCACTGAAGCTTTCTTT,CASSLRATEAFF
NA,TRBJ1-2,NA,TRBV6-5,TGTGCCACCCGCGGGAGGCTCTCTAACTATGGCTACACCTTC,CATRGRLSNYGYTF
NA,TRBJ1-4,few,TRBV7-9,TGTGCCAGCAGCTCGGGGGAAGCAACTAATGAAAAACTGTTTTTT,CASSSGEATNEKLFF
NA,TRBJ2-1,NA,TRBV7-2,TGTGCCAGCAGCGATAGCGTGAACTCCTACAATGAGCAGTTCTTC,CASSDSVNSYNEQFF
TRBD1,TRBJ2-5,NA,TRBV12-5,TGTGCTAGTGGTTTGGCCGGGACAGGGGATGAGACCCAGTACTTC,CASGLAGTGDETQYF
NA,TRBJ2-1,NA,TRBV6-5,TGTGCCAGCAGTTACTCGCTACAGTACAATGAGCAGTTCTTC,CASSYSLQYNEQFF
TRBD2,TRBJ2-5,NA,TRBV9,TGTGCCAGCAGCCCCCGCACTAGCGGGCAAGAGACCCAGTACTTC,CASSPRTSGQETQYF
TRBD2,TRBJ2-2,NA,TRBV5-1,TGCGCCACCCGGGGGGTCCCGAACACCGGGGAGCTGTTTTTT,CATRGVPNTGELFF
TRBD1,TRBJ1-2,NA,TRBV29-1,TGCAGCGTTGAAGACCCAAGCCGCAGGGGGCCCTATGGCTACACCTTC,CSVEDPSRRGPYGYTF
NA,TRBJ1-2,NA,TRBV6-5,TGTGCCAGCAGTTACGGTGAGGACACCTATGGCTACACCTTC,CASSYGEDTYGYTF
TRBD1,TRBJ2-2,once,TRBV30,TGTGCCCGATTAAACAGGGGATACACCGGGGAGCTGTTTTTT,CARLNRGYTGELFF
NA,TRBJ2-1,NA,TRBV4-1,TGCGCCAGCAGCCAAGGGAGACTAGGGACGACCTACAATGAGCAGTTCTTC,CASSQGRLGTTYNEQFF
TRBD1,TRBJ1-4,NA,TRBV4-1,TGCGCCAGCAGCCAAGGAGACAGGGGCCGAACCGAAAAACTGTTTTTT,CASSQGDRGRTEKLFF
TRBD1,TRBJ1-1,NA,TRBV5-1,TGCGCCAGCAGCCCCCAGGGGGCCGCTGAAGCTTTCTTT,CASSPQGAAEAFF
NA,TRBJ1-6,many,TRBV4-1,TGCGCCAGCAGCCAAGCCGGCCGACCAGGGGACTCACCCCTCCACTTT,CASSQAGRPGDSPLHF
TRBD1,TRBJ2-1,NA,TRBV20-1,TGCAGTGCTAGTGGGCCGGGACAGGGGCAGTTCTTC,CSASGPGQGQFF
NA,TRBJ2-6,NA,TRBV19,TGTGCCAGTAGTATTCAGGGTGCTGGGGCCAACGTCCTGACTTTC,CASSIQGAGANVLTF
TRBD1,TRBJ1-6,NA,TRBV5-6,TGTGCCAGCAGCTGGGGGGACAGGGGTGGCTCACCCCTCCACTTT,CASSWGDRGGSPLHF
TRBD2,TRBJ2-3,NA,TRBV10-3,TGTGCCATCAGTGACCCGGGACTAGCGGGGGCAATGGGTTTAGCAGATACGCAGTATTTT,CAISDPGLAGAMGLADTQYF
NA,TRBJ1-6,NA,TRBV28,TGTGCCAGCAGTAACCGTGGGCTCGCGGGGTCCCTCCACTTT,CASSNRGLAGSLHF
TRBD2,TRBJ2-2,NA,TRBV19,TGTGCCAGTAGCTCTAGCGGGGGGGCCAGGGAGCTGTTTTTT,CASSSSGGARELFF
TRBD1,TRBJ1-3,NA,TRBV29-1,TGCAGCGTTGACGGGACAGGCTCTGGAAACACCATATATTTT,CSVDGTGSGNTIYF
TRBD1,TRBJ1-1,once,TRBV5-1,TGCGCCAGCAGCTTGGAGGCAGGGGGCACTGAAGCTTTCTTT,CASSLEAGGTEAFF
NA,TRBJ1-5,few,TRBV4-1,TGCGCCAGCAGCCAAGAGGGGGGACTTAATAGCAATCAGCCCCAGCATTTT,CASSQEGGLNSNQPQHF
NA,TRBJ1-4,once,TRBV5-1,TGCGCCAGCAGGGGAGGGAGCAATGAAAAACTGTTTTTT,CASRGGSNEKLFF
NA,TRBJ2-2,NA,TRBV1,TGCACCACGCTCGCGGGGGACACCGGGGAGCTGTTTTTT,CTTLAGDTGELFF
NA,TRBJ2-7,NA,TRBV11-2,TGTGCCAGCAGCCCAATTAAGGGGGGGCAGGGGAGATCCTACGAGCAGTACTTC,CASSPIKGGQGRSYEQYF
NA,TRBJ2-2,NA,TRBV9,TGTGCCAGCAGCGTAGCCCAGGGGGGCCCAACCGGGGAGCTGTTTTTT,CASSVAQGGPTGELFF
NA,TRBJ2-7,NA,TRBV4-1,TGCGCCAGCAGCCAAGACCTTCCAGGGGGGAGAGAGCAGTACTTC,CASSQDLPGGREQYF
NA,TRBJ1-5,NA,TRBV20-1,TGCAGTGCTAGTAGGGGGACCGATCAGCCCCAGCATTTT,CSASRGTDQPQHF
NA,TRBJ1-5,NA,TRBV10-3,TGTGCCATCAGTGAGTCGGGGGGTCAGCCCCAGCATTTT,CAISESGGQPQHF
NA,TRBJ1-1,NA,TRBV7-2,TGTGCCAGCAGCTTTTCCCCTGTGAACACTGAAGCTTTCTTT,CASSFSPVNTEAFF
NA,TRBJ1-6,NA,TRBV19,TGTGCCAGTAGCCCTATCTCCGGGACAAAGAATTCACCCCTCCACTTT,CASSPISGTKNSPLHF
TRBD1,TRBJ1-4,once,TRBV6-5,TGTGCCAGCAGTTACGGGGGGACAGGCCGTAATGAAAAACTGTTTTTT,CASSYGGTGRNEKLFF
NA,TRBJ2-4,NA,TRBV5-1,TGCGCCAGCAGCTTGGATACCGGGTTGCTAGCCAAAAACATTCAGTACTTC,CASSLDTGLLAKNIQYF
NA,TRBJ2-3,once,TRBV5-1,TGCGCCAGCAGACTTGCGGGACTTACAAGCACAGATACGCAGTATTTT,CASRLAGLTSTDTQYF
NA,TRBJ2-3,NA,TRBV28,TGTGCCAGCAGACGACAGGGAGGAGGCACAGATACGCAGTATTTT,CASRRQGGGTDTQYF
NA,TRBJ2-2,NA,TRBV29-1,TGCAGCGTTGCGAAGTTAAGGGGTAACACCGGGGAGCTGTTTTTT,CSVAKLRGNTGELFF
TRBD2,TRBJ2-1,NA,TRBV6-1,TGTGCCAGCAGTGAAGGGGCTAGCGGGGGGCCGCCGAATGAGCAGTTCTTC,CASSEGASGGPPNEQFF
TRBD2,TRBJ2-5,once,TRBV6-5,TGTGCCAGCAGTTATACTAGCGGGGGCCCTAGGACCCAGTACTTC,CASSYTSGGPRTQYF
NA,TRBJ1-1,NA,TRBV3-1/TRBV3-2,TGTGCCAGCAGCCAAGGGGCGGACAGCAGGAACACTGAAGCTTTCTTT,CASSQGADSRNTEAFF
NA,TRBJ2-3,NA,TRBV10-1,TGCGCCAGCAGTGAGGGGGGGGCCGGCACAGATACGCAGTATTTT,CASSEGGAGTDTQYF
TRBD2,TRBJ2-5,NA,TRBV3-1/TRBV3-2,TGTGCCAGCAGCTACTGGCGGGGGGTGAGGCTGCCAGAGGAGACCCAGTACTTC,CASSYWRGVRLPEETQYF
NA,TRBJ1-2,NA,TRBV19,TGTGCCAGTACCTCGATAAGGGAGTTAGACTATGGCTACACCTTC,CASTSIRELDYGYTF
TRBD1,TRBJ1-2,NA,TRBV29-1,TGCAGCGTTGAGACAGGGGGCCGGGCCCGGAAGGGCTACACCTTC,CSVETGGRARKGYTF